A selection of T cell receptor beta chains follows, all from one sample in a study of blood T cell repertoires in COVID-19. Method: immunoSEQ multiplex PCR; TCRdb's copy keeps in-frame clones and lacks some. The profile covers about 230,000 clones, with 88% appearing a single time and about 2.5% taken by the ten largest. The sample taken for sequencing was PBMCs or T cells enriched from blood (not recorded which). The receptors here all came from a middle-aged woman with acute COVID-19. Each CDR3 is given with its conserved first and last residue. The D gene is left open where the match is weak. Size is stated for part of the rows, as once, few or many counts, or as a class when the clone is expanded.

j_gene	v_gene	abundance	d_gene	CDR3aa	CDR3nt
TRBJ2-1	TRBV15	.	TRBD2	CATSRDPSGYNEQFF	TGTGCCACCAGCAGAGATCCTAGCGGGTACAATGAGCAGTTCTTC
TRBJ2-5	TRBV6-5	.	TRBD1	CASSPGQGETQYF	TGTGCCAGCAGCCCCGGACAGGGGGAGACCCAGTACTTC
TRBJ1-5	TRBV9	.	.	CASSVGVGNQPQHF	TGTGCCAGCAGCGTCGGGGTGGGTAATCAGCCCCAGCATTTT
TRBJ2-5	TRBV5-4	once	.	CASSWGGLAVQETQYF	TGTGCCAGCAGCTGGGGAGGACTCGCGGTTCAAGAGACCCAGTACTTC
TRBJ1-2	TRBV2	.	.	CASSENMAGVGANYGYTF	TGTGCCAGCAGTGAAAATATGGCAGGGGTTGGGGCTAACTATGGCTACACCTTC
TRBJ2-5	TRBV20-1	.	.	CSAKTGTQYF	TGCAGTGCTAAAACCGGGACCCAGTACTTC
TRBJ1-5	TRBV5-1	.	TRBD1	CASRLGGPGQVNQPQHF	TGCGCCAGCAGATTGGGGGGACCGGGACAGGTTAATCAGCCCCAGCATTTT
TRBJ2-5	TRBV2	.	TRBD2	CASSESWASGEETQYF	TGTGCCAGCAGCGAAAGCTGGGCTAGCGGGGAGGAGACCCAGTACTTC
TRBJ1-5	TRBV12-5	.	TRBD1	CASGLGQGGNQPQHF	TGTGCTAGTGGTTTGGGACAGGGTGGAAATCAGCCCCAGCATTTT
TRBJ1-2	TRBV5-4	.	.	CASSTRQDTYGYTF	TGTGCCAGCAGCACAAGACAGGACACCTATGGCTACACCTTC
TRBJ1-1	TRBV20-1	.	.	CSASSTSNTEAFF	TGCAGTGCTAGTTCAACTTCGAACACTGAAGCTTTCTTT
TRBJ1-6	TRBV9	.	TRBD1	CASSVSGQGYNSPLHF	TGTGCCAGCAGCGTATCGGGACAGGGCTATAATTCACCCCTCCACTTT
TRBJ2-2	TRBV7-9	.	.	CASSLGGAGVTGELFF	TGTGCCAGCAGCTTAGGTGGCGCGGGCGTCACCGGGGAGCTGTTTTTT
TRBJ1-6	TRBV6-6	few	TRBD1	CASSSSGTANSPLHF	TGTGCCAGCAGTTCGTCCGGGACAGCTAATTCACCCCTCCACTTT
TRBJ1-1	TRBV11-2	once	.	CASSLGSGLDTEAFF	TGTGCCAGCAGCTTAGGTTCAGGGTTGGACACTGAAGCTTTCTTT
TRBJ2-1	TRBV24-1	.	TRBD2	CATSDFGLAGSNEQFF	TGTGCCACCAGTGATTTTGGGCTAGCGGGAAGCAATGAGCAGTTCTTC
TRBJ1-1	TRBV27	.	.	CASSFRRAQANTEAFF	TGTGCCAGCAGTTTCAGGAGGGCACAAGCGAACACTGAAGCTTTCTTT
TRBJ1-1	TRBV9	.	TRBD1	CASSEDPRTGITEAFF	TGTGCCAGCAGCGAAGACCCGAGGACAGGGATCACTGAAGCTTTCTTT
TRBJ2-2	TRBV19	.	.	CASRRLATDTGELFF	TGTGCCAGTAGGAGGCTAGCGACAGACACCGGGGAGCTGTTTTTT
TRBJ1-5	TRBV7-2	.	.	CASSNSTPRDQPQHF	TGTGCCAGCAGCAACTCGACACCGCGGGATCAGCCCCAGCATTTT
TRBJ2-1	TRBV27	few	.	CASSPIPGPNEQFF	TGTGCCAGCAGTCCGATCCCCGGTCCAAATGAGCAGTTCTTC
TRBJ2-1	TRBV5-8	.	TRBD1	CASSSQGSEQFF	TGTGCCAGCAGCTCACAGGGGAGTGAGCAGTTCTTC
TRBJ2-2	TRBV3-1/TRBV3-2	.	.	CASTPAVNTGELFF	TGTGCCAGCACTCCAGCGGTTAACACCGGGGAGCTGTTTTTT
TRBJ1-2	TRBV11-2	once	TRBD1	CASSPLLGQGSGYTF	TGTGCCAGCAGTCCCCTTCTGGGACAGGGAAGTGGCTACACCTTC
TRBJ2-7	TRBV5-1	.	.	CASSRTEGVYEQYF	TGCGCCAGCAGCCGTACGGAGGGTGTATACGAGCAGTACTTC
TRBJ2-1	TRBV12-3/TRBV12-4	.	.	CASSRTSREQFF	TGTGCCAGCAGTCGAACCTCTAGGGAGCAGTTCTTC
TRBJ2-3	TRBV30	.	.	CAWSKGLADTQYF	TGTGCCTGGAGTAAAGGACTTGCAGATACGCAGTATTTT
TRBJ2-5	TRBV2	.	.	CASSELLETQYF	TGTGCCAGCAGTGAACTCTTGGAGACCCAGTACTTC
TRBJ2-3	TRBV10-2	.	TRBD2	CASRPPGLGGDTQYF	TGCGCCAGCAGACCCCCGGGACTAGGCGGGGATACGCAGTATTTT
TRBJ2-5	TRBV24-1	once	.	CATSDAAQETQYF	TGTGCCACCAGTGATGCGGCACAAGAGACCCAGTACTTC
TRBJ1-2	TRBV5-1	.	TRBD1	CASSPTGETYGYTF	TGCGCCAGCAGCCCAACAGGGGAAACCTATGGCTACACCTTC
TRBJ2-2	TRBV7-2	once	TRBD2	CASSVGGLAEETNTGELFF	TGTGCCAGCAGCGTTGGGGGACTAGCGGAGGAAACGAACACCGGGGAGCTGTTTTTT
TRBJ2-1	TRBV9	once	.	CASSVAAASYNEQFF	TGTGCCAGCAGCGTAGCGGCGGCCTCCTACAATGAGCAGTTCTTC
TRBJ2-1	TRBV4-1	many	.	CASSQAESSYNEQFF	TGCGCCAGCAGCCAAGCGGAGAGCTCCTACAATGAGCAGTTCTTC
TRBJ1-5	TRBV3-1/TRBV3-2	.	.	CASSQDYSNQPQHF	TGTGCCAGCAGCCAAGACTATAGCAATCAGCCCCAGCATTTT
TRBJ1-3	TRBV18	once	.	CASSVNSGNTIYF	TGTGCCAGCTCAGTTAACTCTGGAAACACCATATATTTT
TRBJ1-1	TRBV29-1	.	.	CSAKGGGTEAFF	TGCAGCGCTAAAGGCGGGGGCACTGAAGCTTTCTTT
TRBJ1-5	TRBV11-2	.	.	CASSLVRGMSNQPQHF	TGTGCCAGCAGCTTAGTAAGGGGGATGAGCAATCAGCCCCAGCATTTT
TRBJ1-1	TRBV6-6	.	TRBD1	CASGTGAGNTEAFF	TGTGCCAGCGGGACAGGGGCGGGGAACACTGAAGCTTTCTTT
TRBJ1-2	TRBV15	.	TRBD1	CATSPDRGNYGYTF	TGTGCCACCAGCCCCGACAGGGGTAACTATGGCTACACCTTC
TRBJ2-7	TRBV19	.	TRBD2	CASSPRGGSEQYF	TGTGCCAGTAGTCCTCGGGGGGGGAGCGAGCAGTACTTC
TRBJ2-5	TRBV3-1/TRBV3-2	.	TRBD2	CASSQNQRGFETQYF	TGTGCCAGCAGCCAAAACCAGCGGGGGTTTGAGACCCAGTACTTC
TRBJ2-3	TRBV10-1	.	.	CASSERFTDTQYF	TGCGCCAGCAGTGAGCGGTTCACAGATACGCAGTATTTT
TRBJ2-3	TRBV7-7	.	TRBD2	CASAERELTDTQYF	TGTGCTAGCGCGGAGCGGGAGCTCACAGATACGCAGTATTTT
TRBJ2-2	TRBV18	.	.	CASSPRTANTGELFF	TGTGCCAGCTCACCACGGACAGCAAACACCGGGGAGCTGTTTTTT
TRBJ2-2	TRBV5-1	.	TRBD2	CASSLGPGTSGTGELFF	TGCGCCAGCAGCTTGGGGCCCGGGACTAGCGGAACCGGGGAGCTGTTTTTT
TRBJ2-5	TRBV5-1	.	TRBD2	CASSKGLAGPQETQYF	TGCGCCAGCAGCAAGGGACTAGCGGGACCCCAAGAGACCCAGTACTTC
TRBJ2-1	TRBV18	.	TRBD1	CASSPGQGAIYEQFF	TGTGCCAGCTCCCCAGGACAGGGGGCGATTTATGAGCAGTTCTTC
TRBJ1-5	TRBV7-2	few	TRBD1	CASSEDRVQPQHF	TGTGCCAGCAGCGAAGACAGGGTCCAGCCCCAGCATTTT
TRBJ1-6	TRBV7-9	once	TRBD1	CASSVREQGLNSPLHF	TGTGCCAGCAGCGTGCGGGAACAGGGGCTCAATTCACCCCTCCACTTT
TRBJ1-2	TRBV29-1	.	TRBD1	CSVATGGNYGYTF	TGCAGCGTTGCGACAGGGGGCAACTATGGCTACACCTTC
TRBJ2-7	TRBV4-1	few	.	CASSQDAGSYEQYF	TGCGCCAGCAGCCAAGATGCCGGCTCCTACGAGCAGTACTTC
TRBJ1-2	TRBV6-5	.	TRBD1	CASSSLQGLNPGYTF	TGTGCCAGCAGTTCCTTACAGGGGTTAAATCCCGGCTACACCTTC
TRBJ2-3	TRBV10-3	.	TRBD1	CAIRARTGTGDSDTQYF	TGTGCCATCAGGGCGAGAACCGGGACAGGGGACTCAGATACGCAGTATTTT
TRBJ1-2	TRBV11-2	once	TRBD1	CASSSTGEGGYTF	TGTGCCAGCAGCTCTACAGGGGAAGGTGGCTACACCTTC
TRBJ2-1	TRBV24-1	.	.	CATSDPPGQYNEQFF	TGTGCCACCAGTGACCCCCCCGGACAGTACAATGAGCAGTTCTTC
TRBJ1-1	TRBV21-1	.	.	CASSKALRSHFNTEAFF	TGTGCCAGCAGCAAAGCGCTAAGGAGTCACTTTAACACTGAAGCTTTCTTT